The 9 T cell receptor beta chains below come from one sample, sequenced in a study of regulatory T cells in long-lasting Graves disease. Construction of the TCR beta libraries employed iRepertoire HTBI primers in conjunction with Arm-PCR of CDR3 regions. MiXCR, applied by TCRdb to the multiplex PCR reads, yields one record per CDR3 protein. The table has about 620,000 distinct CDR3 sequences, 15% to 20% seen once; the top ten hold roughly 18%. The time point denotes: newly diagnosed GD, antithyroid drugs for less than 3 months. PBMC-derived RNA was used for the TCR library. These same data were also listed under a study on T cells in Graves' hyperthyroidism and ophthalmopathy.

Specimen: peripheral blood mononuclear cells (PBMCs), collected at new diagnosis, from a patient treated with antithyroid drugs. These receptors came from a woman aged 25-40 years with Graves disease.

This clonotype was observed many times. The CDR3 nucleotides are TGTGCCAGCAAAGGAGAGGGGAGCTACAATGAGCAGTTCTTC. This codes for CASKGEGSYNEQFF. This chain connects TRBV2 to TRBJ2-1, with D possibly being TRBD1 or TRBD2 (5 bases each). The germline CDR1 and CDR2 sequences are SNHLY and FYNNEI. V gave up 7 bases and J gave up 3 bases, with 13 bases separating them. The CDR3 covers 14 residues.

The CDR3 loop reads CASTLGATSGNTIYF. The DNA for the CDR3 is TGTGCCAGCACCTTGGGGGCGACCTCTGGAAACACCATATATTTT. The V and J genes are TRBV9 and TRBJ1-3, with D tentatively TRBD1 (6 bases). V was pared by 6 bases and J by 0 bases, with 13 bases between. CDR3 size: 15 residues. Germline V gene lookup returns CDR1 SGDLS and CDR2 YYNGEE.

This clonotype appeared once. The chain combines TRBV3-1 with TRBJ1-2, with D possibly TRBD1 on 5 matching bases. Germline loops: CDR1 LGHDT, CDR2 YNNKEL (reference sequence). The CDR3 extends over 14 amino acids. V shed 1 base and J shed 10 bases, with 16 bases lying between them. Here the CDR3 reads CASSQGGEWPYYTF. The CDR3 DNA sequence: TGTGCCAGCAGCCAAGGGGGGGAATGGCCATACTACACCTTC.

This clonotype showed up many times. One junction end disagrees with the germline gene, perhaps due to a read error. The chain links TRBV5-1 to TRBJ2-1, with a possible D match to TRBD2 (6 bases). This CDR3 comprises 15 residues. Germline CDR1 and CDR2: SGHRS and YFSETQ. CDR3 loop: CASSLELARYNEQFF. The CDR3 DNA sequence: TGTGCCAGCAGTCTAGAACTAGCCCGATACAATGAGCAGTTCTTC.

This clonotype occurred a few times. Sequence at one end of the junction differs from germline and may be a read error. The chain employs TRBV27 and TRBJ2-7; D may be TRBD2 (5 bases). This CDR3 has 12 residues. CDR1 MNHEY and CDR2 SMNVEV come from the germline V gene (reference sequence). This chain's CDR3 is CASSSASGPGNF. The DNA of the CDR3 is TGTGCCAGCAGTAGCGCGTCCGGGCCGGGGAACTTC.

This clonotype appeared many times. The rearrangement joins TRBV10-2 to TRBJ1-1, with no clear D. This CDR3 spans 11 amino acids. Between the trimmed V and J ends, which lost 8 bases and 3 bases, there was a span of 7 bases. Germline CDR1 and CDR2: WSHSY and SAAADI. DNA of the CDR3: TGCGCCAGCGCCCTGGACACTGAAGCTTTCTTT. Its protein product is CASALDTEAFF.

As to this clonotype: The junction departs from the called germline gene at one end, perhaps through a read error. V usage is TRBV18 and J usage is TRBJ2-7; D ambiguous. From germline, CDR1 is KGHSH and CDR2 LQKENI. This CDR3 has 15 amino acids. CDR3 bases: TGTGCCATCTCACCACTCGAAGGCATGCCCTACGAGCAGTACTTC. Its protein is CAISPLEGMPYEQYF.

In its sample, this clonotype was seen a few times. The chain is built from TRBV15 and TRBJ2-7; D remains unclear. The CDR3 extends over 13 amino acids. Germline V gene sequence: CDR1 LNHNV, CDR2 YYDKDF (reference sequence). Trimming removed 0 bases from V and 9 bases from J, with 12 bases in between. DNA for the CDR3: TGTGCCACCAGCAGAGATAGGTGGAACGGGCAGTACTTC. It translates to CATSRDRWNGQYF.

The rearrangement joins TRBV20-1 to TRBJ2-7; D is perhaps TRBD1 or TRBD2 (6 bases each). CDR3 length: 14 residues. Germline V lookup: CDR1 DFQATT, CDR2 SNEGSKA (reference sequence). V gave up 2 bases and J gave up 3 bases, with 14 bases separating them. The CDR3 loop reads CSARFAEGGYEQYF. In DNA, the CDR3 is TGCAGTGCTAGATTCGCAGAGGGGGGCTACGAGCAGTACTTC.